This T cell receptor beta chain derives from a study of blood T cell repertoires in COVID-19. Germline CDR1 SGHRS, CDR2 YFSETQ. The CDR3 length is 16 residues. V was clipped by 1 base and J by 0 bases; unmatched bases: 2. Of note for this clone: Other DNA sequences in the sample encode the same CDR3.

In the original processing: Amplification of reference gene primers was used by the study to estimate nucleated cell counts. Data came from immunoSEQ multiplex PCR; TCRdb stores just in-frame clones and leaves some out. Clone size and V and J calls were adopted from that table, with D and trimming inferred from the DNA. The data contain around 150,000 clones, under 95% of them singletons. The sample taken for sequencing was peripheral blood. The V and J genes are TRBV5-1 and TRBJ1-4; 8 nucleotides agree with TRBD1. This receptor was taken from a man between 60 and 75 years old with active or convalescent COVID-19. CDR3 sequence (DNA): TGCGCCAGCAGCTTGACAGGGGGAACAACTAATGAAAAACTGTTTTTT. This gives the protein CASSLTGGTTNEKLFF.